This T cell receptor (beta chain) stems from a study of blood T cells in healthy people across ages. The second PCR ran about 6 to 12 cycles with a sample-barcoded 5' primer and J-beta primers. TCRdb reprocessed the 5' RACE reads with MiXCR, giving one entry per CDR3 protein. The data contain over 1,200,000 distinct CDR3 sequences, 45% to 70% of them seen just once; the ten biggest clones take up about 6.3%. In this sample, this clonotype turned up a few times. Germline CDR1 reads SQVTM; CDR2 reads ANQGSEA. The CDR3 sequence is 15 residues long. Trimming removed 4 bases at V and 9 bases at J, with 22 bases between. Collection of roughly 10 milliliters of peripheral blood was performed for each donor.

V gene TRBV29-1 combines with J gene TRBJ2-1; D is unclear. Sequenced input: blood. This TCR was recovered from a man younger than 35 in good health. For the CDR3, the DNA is TGCAGCGTTGGGCTCTACACCACCAGTTTCCTTGAGCAGTTCTTC. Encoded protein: CSVGLYTTSFLEQFF.